The rows below give T cell receptor beta chains drawn from one sample of a study of tumor-infiltrating lymphocytes in primary liver carcinoma. TCRdb reprocessed the multiplex PCR reads with MiXCR, giving one entry per CDR3 protein. The sample records 300,000 to 350,000 distinct CDR3 sequences, 65% being singletons. Sample: peripheral blood. The receptors here all came from a man aged 35 to 55 with primary liver carcinoma and hepatitis B virus infection. CDR3s leave out the opening cysteine and the closing phenylalanine or tryptophan. Each record gives: V gene, CDR3 protein.

>TRBV4-3
ASSQDTGVSGYGYT
>TRBV4-1
ASGQYPGPRGYNERF
>TRBV7-9
ASSLDADSGNTIY
>TRBV5-1
ASSFLGQPLQDEQF
>TRBV11-2
AGSLDSRLADTKY
>TRBV10-3
AISESSNQPQH
>TRBV28
ASSSPGTRSGEQY
>TRBV5-4
ASSLSSGSAYEQY
>TRBV19
ASSMVGRPWDGYT
>TRBV4-1
ASSQDRRQSNTGELF
>TRBV11-2
ASSLSYTGDTIY
>TRBV6-6
ASRETSGRGGNTGELF
>TRBV7-8
ASSFRAFSAVLYEQY
>TRBV4-2
ASSQVGTDIYNEQF
>TRBV28
ATLREGYT
>TRBV11-2
VSSTMGQNSEQF
>TRBV6-5
VSSRNRDGTAFFSYNSPLH
>TRBV11-3
ASIIWDTGELF
>TRBV11-2
ASSAAGASFRSSYEQY
>TRBV29-1
SVRFTGGKLF
>TRBV11-3
ASSSSRQGRQETKY
>TRBV6-1
ASTDPPGLAGSGANVLT
>TRBV11-2
ASSLGGLVTGELF
>TRBV4-1
ASSHADSAGPWELF
>TRBV13
ASSSRQSLEETQY
>TRBV28
ASSFPGLAGPLDTQY
>TRBV11-2
ASSLDRAGSTGEPF
>TRBV5-4
ASSVGPSDEQF
>TRBV5-1
ASSPSITESEQY
>TRBV11-3
ASSLGQAGRETQH
>TRBV5-1
ASSPLGQSYEQY
>TRBV28
ASSALGILSGNTIY
>TRBV11-2
ASSLGTGAF
>TRBV6-7
ASSYWDRAYNEQF
>TRBV11-2
ASSSAGGRETQY
>TRBV10-3
AISDPGRTQETQY
>TRBV6-5
ASKASGRKSGENIQY
>TRBV10-1
AISDRGTEQY
>TRBV6-2/TRBV6-3
ATRPTGVNEQF
>TRBV7-9
ASSAKDPYEQY
>TRBV4-1
ASSQEGRGKQF
>TRBV11-1
ASSKTWANPGELF
>TRBV12-3/TRBV12-4
ASTQDYCNQPQH
>TRBV10-3
AISEGMRENFYKQY
>TRBV4-3
ARSQVGGSGGLF
>TRBV28
ALSGGLVHNEQF
>TRBV28
ASSKGTSGTETQY
>TRBV1
TSSQDELAGCEQY
>TRBV13
ASSLGLGLADSSYNEQF
>TRBV5-1
ASSRTFNEQF
>TRBV11-2
ASSSGLAGTGEL
>TRBV2
ARIRVSGSLNEQF
>TRBV19
ASSLTDSDNEQF
>TRBV12-3/TRBV12-4
ASSLGDQPQH
>TRBV11-1
ASSYRPRSVGELF
>TRBV11-2
GSSTQVDSYEQY
>TRBV11-2
ASTPSNGKNIQY